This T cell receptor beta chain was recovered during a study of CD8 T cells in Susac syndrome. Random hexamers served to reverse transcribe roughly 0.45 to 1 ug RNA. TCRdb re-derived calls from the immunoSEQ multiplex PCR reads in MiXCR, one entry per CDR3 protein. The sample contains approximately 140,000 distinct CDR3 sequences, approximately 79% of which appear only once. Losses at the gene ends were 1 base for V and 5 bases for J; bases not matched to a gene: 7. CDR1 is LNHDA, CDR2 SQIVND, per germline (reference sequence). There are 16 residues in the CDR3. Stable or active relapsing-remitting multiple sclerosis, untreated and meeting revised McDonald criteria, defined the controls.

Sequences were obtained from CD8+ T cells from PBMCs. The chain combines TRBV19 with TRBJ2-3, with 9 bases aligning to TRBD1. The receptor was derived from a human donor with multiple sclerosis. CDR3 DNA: TGTGCCAGTAGTATAGGAACAGGGGGCGGTGAAGATACGCAGTATTTT. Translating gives CASSIGTGGGEDTQYF.